A single TCR beta chain is shown here with its context. Its target is unknown. CDR3 length equals 14 residues. Germline CDR1 MNHNY, CDR2 SVGAGI (reference sequence). Trimming shortened V by 7 bases and J by 0 bases, and 9 bases separated the two germline ends. Sorted-subset replicate PCR reactions were performed with about 210 ng DNA, corresponding to roughly 31,000 T cell genomes. The table came from immunoSEQ multiplex PCR; TCRdb's copy has only in-frame clones and leaves some out. The profile shows around 2,000,000 clones, 85% to 95% of them singletons. The source of the sample is a study of shared clonotypes between healthy human individuals. Study-level findings and limits: What limited the represented genetic and exposure-history diversity was the small number of donors.

This chain links TRBV6-6 with TRBJ2-2, with D uncertain. Sequencing was carried out using naive CD4+ T cells sorted from blood. The subset here: CD45RA+ positively selected. The source of this sequence is a man between 18 and 29 years old in good health. Here the CDR3 DNA reads TGTGCCAGCACGGTGCTTTCGAACACCGGGGAGCTGTTTTTT. It codes for CASTVLSNTGELFF.